This T cell receptor (beta chain) was identified during a study of cytomegalovirus exposure and HLA in healthy donors listed by TCRdb under 2017. Turning to the overall study: According to a later analysis, the roughly 120 validation repertoires were produced on the same platform as the approximately 600 repertoires of the first cohort. The study aimed to test whether signatures of past pathogen exposure could be identified by cataloging public T cell receptors. Besides the first cohort of some 670 subjects, a separate validation cohort made up of 95 to 150 different subjects was used. The study combined high-throughput TCR immunosequencing, statistical association of individual TCRs with disease status, and machine learning to predict cytomegalovirus infection status. What the authors observed across the whole study: Subsequent analysis determined that TCRs grouped into clusters in the first cohort also showed a tendency toward co-occurrence across the 120 or so validation repertoires, and 85% to 95% of cluster scores exceeded 0. In both the original and validation cohorts, the classifier was reported to diagnose cytomegalovirus status with high specificity and sensitivity. According to the authors, the approach could potentially be generalized to other disease states and immunological phenotypes. Three of the identified cytomegalovirus-associated TCR beta chains were confirmed in vitro to be specific for cytomegalovirus antigens. All 120 or so repertoires were used to score co-occurrence in the validation cohort in a later analysis, because that analysis had no HLA typing for the cohort. While some public TCRs were present in many individuals, most TCR sequences turned up only very rarely across donors. In the study, 150 to 200 TCR beta chains were listed as associated with cytomegalovirus.

Comments on this clone: The specificity of this receptor is unknown. Base qualities are not provided; no much larger clone lies one nucleotide away.

CDR1 SGHVS and CDR2 FNYEAQ were looked up in the germline V gene. From its cysteine to its phenylalanine, the CDR3 spans 14 amino acids. Here the CDR3 DNA is all that survives: 42 bases in frame from base 1. V is trimmed back by 5 bases and J by 5 bases, and the junction contains 8 bases that no gene match accounts for. The donors belonged to the validation cohort of about 130 subjects, which was separate from the 666-subject first cohort. To prepare the library, the immunoSEQ multiplex PCR assay was applied. From the authors' description of their analysis: A statistical classification framework was developed to diagnose cytomegalovirus status using the catalog of TCR beta chain sequences. This immuneACCESS table, as held by TCRdb, lists in-frame sequences with V and J called but not all clones. Of the missing ones, under half trace to an unresolved V gene in checked studies; the others have no known cause. V and J calls and clone size are copied from that table; D and trimming were computed from the DNA. A total of 150,000 to 200,000 clones appear in this sample, around four fifths of them only once. The ten largest clonotypes hold approximately 2% of the sample.

The sequence is built from TRBV7-6 and TRBJ2-5; 7 middle bases align to TRBD1. The sequenced sample consisted of PBMCs. This receptor was identified in a man younger than 45 in good health and CMV-seropositive. The sequenced DNA: TGTGCCAGCAGCCAAGGGACAGAACGGGAGACCCAGTACTTC. Translated, it gives CASSQGTERETQYF.